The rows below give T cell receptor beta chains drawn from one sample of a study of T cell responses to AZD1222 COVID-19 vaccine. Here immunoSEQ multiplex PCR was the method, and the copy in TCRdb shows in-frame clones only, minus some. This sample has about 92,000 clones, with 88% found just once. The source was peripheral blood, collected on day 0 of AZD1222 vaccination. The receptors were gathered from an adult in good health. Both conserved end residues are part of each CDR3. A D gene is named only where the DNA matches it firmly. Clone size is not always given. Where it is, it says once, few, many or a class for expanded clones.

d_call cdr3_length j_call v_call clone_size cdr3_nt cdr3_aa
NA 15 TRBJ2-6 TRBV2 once TGTGCCAGCAGTGACTTCAGCTCTGGGGCCAACGTCCTGACTTTC CASSDFSSGANVLTF
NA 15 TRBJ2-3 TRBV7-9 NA TGTGCCAGCAGCCCACCCAGCGGGCGCACAGATACGCAGTATTTT CASSPPSGRTDTQYF
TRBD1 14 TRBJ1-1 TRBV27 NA TGTGCCAGCAGTTACAGGGGCCAACGGGTTGAAGCTTTCTTT CASSYRGQRVEAFF
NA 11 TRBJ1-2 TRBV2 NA TGTGCCAGCAGTGAACTCTGGCGGCACACCTTC CASSELWRHTF
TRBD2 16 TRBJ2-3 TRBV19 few TGTGCCAGTAGTAAGCGGGACGGGGCCGGCACAGATACGCAGTATTTT CASSKRDGAGTDTQYF
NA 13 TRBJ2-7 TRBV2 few TGTGCCAGCAGTGCACAGGGTCGCAACGAGCAGTACTTC CASSAQGRNEQYF
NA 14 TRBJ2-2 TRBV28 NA TGTGCCAGCAGTTTACTAGGGGTAGGCGGGGAGCTGTTTTTT CASSLLGVGGELFF
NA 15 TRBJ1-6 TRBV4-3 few TGCGCCAGCAGCGCCCTATTGGGTCAGCAGTCACCCCTCCACTTT CASSALLGQQSPLHF
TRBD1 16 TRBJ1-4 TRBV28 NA TGTGCCAGCAGTTCCCTCAAACAGGGGCCGCTGGGAAAACTGTTTTTT CASSSLKQGPLGKLFF
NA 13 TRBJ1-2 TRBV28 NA TGTGCCACCCCGGATGTGGGGGCTTTGGGCTACACCTTC CATPDVGALGYTF